Listed below are T cell receptor beta chains from one sample, sequenced in a study of cytomegalovirus exposure and HLA in healthy donors. TCRdb keeps only in-frame clones here, not all; method: immunoSEQ multiplex PCR. The sample includes approximately 110,000 clones, 75% to 85% of them seen just once. Sequencing input: PBMCs. These receptor sequences come from a young man in good health and CMV-seronegative. CDR3s include the opening cysteine and the closing phenylalanine or tryptophan. The D gene is left open where the match is weak. Size is stated for part of the rows, as once, few or many counts, or as a class when the clone is expanded.

TRBD1,TRBJ1-5,TRBV2,NA,14,CASSTGQGGQPQHF,TGTGCCAGCAGCACCGGACAGGGCGGTCAGCCCCAGCATTTT
NA,TRBJ2-1,TRBV7-8,NA,14,CASSDSSSYNEQFF,TGTGCCAGCAGCGATTCTAGCTCCTACAATGAGCAGTTCTTC
TRBD1,TRBJ2-2,TRBV9,NA,15,CASSPGTGNTGELFF,TGTGCCAGCAGCCCCGGGACAGGGAACACCGGGGAGCTGTTTTTT
TRBD1,TRBJ1-3,TRBV7-9,NA,15,CASSPTGSSGNTIYF,TGTGCCAGCAGCCCGACAGGGTCCTCTGGAAACACCATATATTTT
NA,TRBJ2-1,TRBV4-3,NA,13,CASSHLLGNEQFF,TGCGCCAGCAGCCACTTACTAGGAAATGAGCAGTTCTTC
TRBD2,TRBJ2-2,TRBV4-3,NA,19,CASSQEVLAGGLNTGELFF,TGCGCCAGCAGCCAAGAGGTCCTAGCGGGAGGACTTAACACCGGGGAGCTGTTTTTT
NA,TRBJ2-7,TRBV7-9,once,16,CASSHPGGQGELEQYF,TGTGCCAGCAGCCATCCGGGGGGACAAGGAGAACTCGAGCAGTACTTC
NA,TRBJ1-1,TRBV28,NA,15,CASSPATGRASEAFF,TGTGCCAGCAGTCCTGCGACAGGACGAGCTTCTGAAGCTTTCTTT
TRBD2,TRBJ2-1,TRBV7-2,NA,12,CATGRLANEQFF,TGTGCTACCGGGAGACTAGCGAATGAGCAGTTCTTC
TRBD2,TRBJ2-1,TRBV19,NA,16,CATNPLAGGSYNEQFF,TGTGCCACCAACCCCCTAGCGGGAGGGTCCTACAATGAGCAGTTCTTC
NA,TRBJ2-1,TRBV18,NA,15,CASSPRAGTGNEQFF,TGTGCCAGCTCACCGCGGGCAGGGACTGGGAATGAGCAGTTCTTC
TRBD1,TRBJ2-1,TRBV5-4,NA,15,CASSFKTGIYNEQFF,TGTGCCAGCAGCTTTAAGACAGGGATTTACAATGAGCAGTTCTTC
NA,TRBJ2-5,TRBV7-2,NA,15,CASSLGRGGQETQYF,TGTGCCAGCAGCTTAGGCAGGGGAGGGCAAGAGACCCAGTACTTC
TRBD1,TRBJ2-3,TRBV6-5,NA,14,CASSFSGGSDTQYF,TGTGCCAGCAGTTTCTCAGGGGGCTCAGATACGCAGTATTTT
NA,TRBJ2-5,TRBV27,once,15,CASSLIQGIPETQYF,TGTGCCAGCAGTTTAATTCAGGGTATCCCAGAGACCCAGTACTTC
TRBD2,TRBJ2-3,TRBV5-4,NA,16,CASSSPGTSGTDTQYF,TGTGCCAGCAGCTCCCCCGGGACTAGCGGCACAGATACGCAGTATTTT